These T cell receptor beta chains were read from a single sample in a study of cytomegalovirus exposure and HLA in healthy donors. Measured with immunoSEQ multiplex PCR; TCRdb has only the in-frame clones, and not every one. The data show more than 100,000 clones, approximately 87% seen once. Sequenced sample: PBMCs. Source of these receptors: a woman in her thirties in good health and CMV-seronegative. The CDR3 runs from the conserved cysteine through the conserved F or W.

CDR3 protein,V gene
CASSFPDRALATANYGYTF,TRBV7-9
CASGEDGQLETQYF,TRBV12-5
CASSVGPGRAFF,TRBV9
CASSYSEGRETQYF,TRBV6-5
CASSPRWRGFTETQYF,TRBV28
CASRFTGTGGYTF,TRBV19
CASSLASIQPQHF,TRBV28
CASSGILGSPLHF,TRBV30
CASSPGDFQETQYF,TRBV27
CASSPGHRFGTDTQYF,TRBV5-6
CASSSGLSKETQYF,TRBV11-3
CASQFSYNSPLHF,TRBV5-6
CASSAPPGGRTDTQYF,TRBV9
CSSSLERYGSTEKLFF,TRBV7-9
CASSGGGEETQYF,TRBV6-5
CASLGLTGVNQPQHF,TRBV6-1
CASSPPSGGREQYF,TRBV18
CASSPGLPYNEQFF,TRBV5-4
CASTELWTGGNRNTEAFF,TRBV13
CASSRRETVYRELFF,TRBV6-6
CASSEMGSGGSNIQYF,TRBV2
CASSGGGRDIQYF,TRBV27
CASSYTGTSGRETQYF,TRBV7-2
CASSLVTGLSSGNTIYF,TRBV7-2
CASSIFKGRGQTEAFF,TRBV19
CASGLLWDSGSSSTGELFF,TRBV12-5
CASSLEGLAGFEQFF,TRBV7-2
CASSLPGTANTEAFF,TRBV6-6
CASSDAGDRGFGYTF,TRBV25-1
CASSASSLEGPYNSPLHF,TRBV25-1
CASSPTSIYEQYF,TRBV7-2
CAISEVRETQYF,TRBV10-3
CSVERVGGTEAFF,TRBV29-1
CASSSGLAVFEQFF,TRBV27
CASRQGHQPQHF,TRBV19
CASSLAGTRGIYNEQFF,TRBV7-2
CASSKGQARGYGYTF,TRBV21-1
CASSSGGGETQYF,TRBV2
CASSNKASRTDEGGYEQYF,TRBV27
CASSYVTSSYNSPLHF,TRBV5-8
CSAQQGVNSPLHF,TRBV29-1
CASSLGQGTDTQYF,TRBV11-2
CASRDRAYGYTF,TRBV27
CASSSPGERAGELFF,TRBV4-1
CASTNLAGGIQYF,TRBV27
CASSYSTGLEQFF,TRBV6-5
CASSQGDSSYNEQFF,TRBV6-6
CATQKQGSDQPQHF,TRBV28
CASSTYSEAFF,TRBV2
CASSDSVTGESGYTF,TRBV9
CAISDRQASSGNTIYF,TRBV10-3
CASSFRWTSGRASLTEQFF,TRBV28
CASFFGSGQNTEAFF,TRBV19
CASSQEPGGLTGELFF,TRBV4-3
CASSPQAGTTNTGELFF,TRBV9
CSARRGLEQYF,TRBV20-1
CASTPSRETQYF,TRBV2
CASSEGTGTEKLFF,TRBV6-1
CASISGTANTEAFF,TRBV27
CASSSRTGGSYNEQFF,TRBV11-3